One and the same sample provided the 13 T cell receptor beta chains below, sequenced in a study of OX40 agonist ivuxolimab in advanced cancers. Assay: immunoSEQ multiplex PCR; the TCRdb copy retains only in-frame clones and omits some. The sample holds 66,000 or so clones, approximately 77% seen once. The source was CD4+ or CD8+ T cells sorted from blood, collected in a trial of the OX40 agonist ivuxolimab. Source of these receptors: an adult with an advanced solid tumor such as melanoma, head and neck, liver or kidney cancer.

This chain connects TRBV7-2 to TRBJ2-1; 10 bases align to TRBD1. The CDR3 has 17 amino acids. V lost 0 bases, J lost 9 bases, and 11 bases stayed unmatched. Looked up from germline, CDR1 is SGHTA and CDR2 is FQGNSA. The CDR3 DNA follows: TGTGCCAGCAGCTTAGCCGGGACAGGGGTCCTTCCAATTGAGCAGTTCTTC. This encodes CASSLAGTGVLPIEQFF.

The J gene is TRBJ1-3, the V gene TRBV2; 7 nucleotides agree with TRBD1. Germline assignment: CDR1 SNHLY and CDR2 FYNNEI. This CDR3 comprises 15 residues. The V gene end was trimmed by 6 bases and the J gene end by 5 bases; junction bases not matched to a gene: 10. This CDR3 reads CASSLGAGGRNTIYF. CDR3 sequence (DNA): TGTGCCAGCAGCCTTGGGGCAGGGGGGCGAAACACCATATATTTT. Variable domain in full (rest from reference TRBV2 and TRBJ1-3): EPEVTQTPSHQVTQMGQEVILRCVPISNHLYFYWYRQILGQKVEFLVSFYNNEISEKSEIFDDQFSVERPDGSNFTLKIRSTKLEDSAMYFCASSLGAGGRNTIYFGEGSWLTVV.

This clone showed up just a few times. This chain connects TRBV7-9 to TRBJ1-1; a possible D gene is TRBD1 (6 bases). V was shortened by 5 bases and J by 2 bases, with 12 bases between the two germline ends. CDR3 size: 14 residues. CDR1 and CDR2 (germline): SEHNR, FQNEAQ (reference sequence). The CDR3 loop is CASSEQGPNTEAFF. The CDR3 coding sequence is TGTGCCAGCAGCGAACAGGGTCCTAACACTGAAGCTTTCTTT. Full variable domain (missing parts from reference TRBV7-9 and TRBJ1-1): DTGVSQNPRHKITKRGQNVTFRCDPISEHNRLYWYRQTLGQGPEFLTYFQNEAQLEKSRLLSDRFSAERPKGSFSTLEIQRTEQGDSAMYLCASSEQGPNTEAFFGQGTRLTVV.

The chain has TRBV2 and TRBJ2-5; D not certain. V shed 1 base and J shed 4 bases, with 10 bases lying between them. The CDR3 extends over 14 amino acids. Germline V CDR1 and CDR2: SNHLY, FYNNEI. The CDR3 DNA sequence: TGTGCCAGCAGTGAAGTCTCCTCCCGAGAGACCCAGTACTTC. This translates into CASSEVSSRETQYF.

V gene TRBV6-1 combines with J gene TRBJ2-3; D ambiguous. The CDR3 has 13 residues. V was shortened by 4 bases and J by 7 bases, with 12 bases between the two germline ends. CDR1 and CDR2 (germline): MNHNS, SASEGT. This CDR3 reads CASSGSDGYTQYF. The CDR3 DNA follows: TGTGCCAGCAGTGGGTCGGATGGATATACGCAGTATTTT.

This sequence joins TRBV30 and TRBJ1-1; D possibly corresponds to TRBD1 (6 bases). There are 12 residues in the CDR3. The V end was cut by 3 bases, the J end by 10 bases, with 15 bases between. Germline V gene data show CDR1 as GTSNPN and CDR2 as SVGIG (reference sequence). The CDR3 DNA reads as TGTGCCTGGAGCCCAGGGGAGGGGACAGCTTTCTTT. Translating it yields CAWSPGEGTAFF.

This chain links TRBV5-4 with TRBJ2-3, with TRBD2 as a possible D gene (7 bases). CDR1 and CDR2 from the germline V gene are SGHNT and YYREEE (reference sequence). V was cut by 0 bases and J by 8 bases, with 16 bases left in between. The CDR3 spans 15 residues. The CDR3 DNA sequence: TGTGCCAGCAGCTTGGAAGGTAGGGGGGAGGGTACGCAGTATTTT. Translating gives CASSLEGRGEGTQYF.

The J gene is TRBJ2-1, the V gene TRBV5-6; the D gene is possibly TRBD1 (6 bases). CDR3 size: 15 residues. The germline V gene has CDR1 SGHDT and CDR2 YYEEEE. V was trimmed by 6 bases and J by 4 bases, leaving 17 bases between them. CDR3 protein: CASILDRAHYNEQFF. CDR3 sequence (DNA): TGTGCCAGCATCCTGGACAGAGCCCATTACAATGAGCAGTTCTTC.

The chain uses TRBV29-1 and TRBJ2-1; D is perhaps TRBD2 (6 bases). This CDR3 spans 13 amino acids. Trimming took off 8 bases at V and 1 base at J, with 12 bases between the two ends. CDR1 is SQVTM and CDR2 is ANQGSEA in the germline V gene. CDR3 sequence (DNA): TGCAGCACCTCTAGCGTTTCCTACAATGAGCAGTTCTTC. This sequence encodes CSTSSVSYNEQFF.

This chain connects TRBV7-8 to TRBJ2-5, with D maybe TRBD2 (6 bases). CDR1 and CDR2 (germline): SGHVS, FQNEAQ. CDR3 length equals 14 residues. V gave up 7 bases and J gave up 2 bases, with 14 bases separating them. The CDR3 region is CASIPGTVQETQYF. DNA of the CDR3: TGTGCCAGCATCCCCGGGACTGTTCAAGAGACCCAGTACTTC. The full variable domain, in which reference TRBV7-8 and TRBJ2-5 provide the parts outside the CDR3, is GAGVSQSPRYKVAKRGQDVALRCDPISGHVSLFWYQQALGQGPEFLTYFQNEAQLDKSGLPSDRFFAERPEGSVSTLKIQRTQQEDSAVYLCASIPGTVQETQYFGPGTRLLVL.

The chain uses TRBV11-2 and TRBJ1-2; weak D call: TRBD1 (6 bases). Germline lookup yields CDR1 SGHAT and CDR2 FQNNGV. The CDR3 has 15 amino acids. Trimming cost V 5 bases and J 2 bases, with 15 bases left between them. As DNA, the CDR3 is TGTGCCAGCAGCCCCGGACAGCTCCTCAACTATGGCTACACCTTC. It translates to CASSPGQLLNYGYTF.

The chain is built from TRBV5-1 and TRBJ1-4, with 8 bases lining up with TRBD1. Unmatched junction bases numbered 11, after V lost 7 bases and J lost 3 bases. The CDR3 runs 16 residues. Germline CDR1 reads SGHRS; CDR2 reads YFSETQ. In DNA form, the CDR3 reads TGCGCCAGCGGTCGATCAGGGGGCGCGTCTAATGAAAAACTGTTTTTT. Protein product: CASGRSGGASNEKLFF.

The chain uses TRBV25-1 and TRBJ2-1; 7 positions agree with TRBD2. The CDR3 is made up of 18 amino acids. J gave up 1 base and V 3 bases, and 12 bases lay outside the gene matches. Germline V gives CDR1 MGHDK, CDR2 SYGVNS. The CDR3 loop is CASSEHGSGAASYNEQFF. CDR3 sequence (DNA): TGTGCCAGCAGTGAGCACGGAAGCGGGGCGGCGTCCTACAATGAGCAGTTCTTC.